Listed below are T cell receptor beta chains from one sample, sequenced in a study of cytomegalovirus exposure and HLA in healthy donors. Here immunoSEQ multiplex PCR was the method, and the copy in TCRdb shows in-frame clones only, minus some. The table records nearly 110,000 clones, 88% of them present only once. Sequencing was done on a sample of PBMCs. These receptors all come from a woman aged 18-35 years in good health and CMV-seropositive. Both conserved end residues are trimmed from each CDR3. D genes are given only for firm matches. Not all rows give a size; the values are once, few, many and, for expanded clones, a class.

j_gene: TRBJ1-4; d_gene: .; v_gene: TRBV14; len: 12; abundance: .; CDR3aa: ASSYYSTNEKLF
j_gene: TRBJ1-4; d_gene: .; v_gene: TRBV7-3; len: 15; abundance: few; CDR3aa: ASSSPGAPVTNEKLF
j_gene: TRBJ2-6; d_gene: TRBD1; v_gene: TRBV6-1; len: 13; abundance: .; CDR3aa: ASNQGASGANVLT
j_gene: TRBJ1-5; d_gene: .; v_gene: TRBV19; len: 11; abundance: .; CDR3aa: ASSRDGNQPQH
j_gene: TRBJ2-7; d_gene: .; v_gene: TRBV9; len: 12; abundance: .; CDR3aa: ASSARDGLYEQY
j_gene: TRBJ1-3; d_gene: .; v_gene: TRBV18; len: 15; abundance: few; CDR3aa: ASSPLPRQDPGNTIY
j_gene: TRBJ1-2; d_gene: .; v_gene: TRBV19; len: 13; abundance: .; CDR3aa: ASSMTGPRRYGYT
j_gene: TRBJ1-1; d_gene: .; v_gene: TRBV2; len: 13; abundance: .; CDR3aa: ASLPLGTLSTEAF
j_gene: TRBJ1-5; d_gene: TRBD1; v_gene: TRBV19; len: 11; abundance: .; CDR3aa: ASGQASNQPQH
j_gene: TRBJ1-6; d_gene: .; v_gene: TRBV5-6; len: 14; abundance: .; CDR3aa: ASSLGLNSYNSPLH
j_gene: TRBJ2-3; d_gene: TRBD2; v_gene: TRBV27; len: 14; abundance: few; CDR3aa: ASSFPSGEGTDTQY
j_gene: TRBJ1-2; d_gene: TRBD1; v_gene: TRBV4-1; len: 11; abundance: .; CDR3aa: ASSPRDREGNT